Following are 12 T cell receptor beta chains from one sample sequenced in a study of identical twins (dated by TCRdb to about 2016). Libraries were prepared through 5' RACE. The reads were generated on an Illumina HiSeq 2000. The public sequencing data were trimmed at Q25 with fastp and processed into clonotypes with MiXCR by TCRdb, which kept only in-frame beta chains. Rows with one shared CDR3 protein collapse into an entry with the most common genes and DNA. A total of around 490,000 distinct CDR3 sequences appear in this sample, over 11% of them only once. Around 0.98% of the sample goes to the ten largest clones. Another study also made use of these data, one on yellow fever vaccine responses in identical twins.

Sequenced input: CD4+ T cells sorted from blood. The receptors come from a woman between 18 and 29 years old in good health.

This chain's CDR3 is CAIHNQPQHF. CDR3 in DNA: TGCGCCATCCACAATCAGCCCCAGCATTTT. J is TRBJ1-5 and V is TRBV5-1; no definite D call. Between the trimmed V and J ends, which lost 9 bases and 3 bases, there was a span of 4 bases. Germline V CDR1 and CDR2: SGHRS, YFSETQ. The CDR3 contains 10 residues.

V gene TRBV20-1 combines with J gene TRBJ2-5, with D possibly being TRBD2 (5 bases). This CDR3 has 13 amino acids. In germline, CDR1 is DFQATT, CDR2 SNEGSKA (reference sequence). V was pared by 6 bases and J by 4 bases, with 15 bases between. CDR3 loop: CSAARPGRETQYF. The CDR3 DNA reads TGCAGTGCCGCTAGACCGGGAAGAGAGACCCAGTACTTC.

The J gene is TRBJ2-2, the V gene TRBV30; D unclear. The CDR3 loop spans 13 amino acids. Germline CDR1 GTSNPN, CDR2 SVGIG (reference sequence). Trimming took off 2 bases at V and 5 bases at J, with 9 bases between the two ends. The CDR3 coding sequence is TGTGCCTGGAGTACGAGTAGGACCGGGGAGCTGTTTTTT. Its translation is CAWSTSRTGELFF.

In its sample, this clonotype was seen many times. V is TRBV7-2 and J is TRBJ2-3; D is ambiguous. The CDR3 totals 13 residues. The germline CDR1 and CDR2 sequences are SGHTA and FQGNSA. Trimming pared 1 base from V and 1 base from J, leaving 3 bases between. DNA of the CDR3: TGTGCCAGCAGCTTAGTGGGCACAGATACGCAGTATTTT. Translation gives CASSLVGTDTQYF.

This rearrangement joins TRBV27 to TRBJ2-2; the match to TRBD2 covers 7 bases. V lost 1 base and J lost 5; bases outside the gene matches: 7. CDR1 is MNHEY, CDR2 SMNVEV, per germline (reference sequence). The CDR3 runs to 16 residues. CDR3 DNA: TGTGCCAGCAGTTTATGGGGCGGGAGAAAAACCGGGGAGCTGTTTTTT. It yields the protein CASSLWGGRKTGELFF.

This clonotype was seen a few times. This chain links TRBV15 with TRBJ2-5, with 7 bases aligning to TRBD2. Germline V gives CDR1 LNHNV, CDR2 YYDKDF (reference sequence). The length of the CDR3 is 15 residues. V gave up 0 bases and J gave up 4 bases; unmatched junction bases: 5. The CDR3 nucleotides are TGTGCCACCAGCAGAGATCGGGGGGTACGAGAGACCCAGTACTTC. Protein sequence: CATSRDRGVRETQYF.

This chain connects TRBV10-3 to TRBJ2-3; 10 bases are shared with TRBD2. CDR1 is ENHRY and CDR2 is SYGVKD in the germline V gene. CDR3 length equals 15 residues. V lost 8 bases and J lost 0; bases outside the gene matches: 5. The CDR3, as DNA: TGTGCCATCTCCCCTAGCGGGAGAAGCACAGATACGCAGTATTTT. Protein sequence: CAISPSGRSTDTQYF.

CDR3 in DNA: TGTGCCAGCAGTCAAGGACTAGCGTCCGAGCAGTACTTC. Translated, it gives CASSQGLASEQYF. The V call is TRBV6-1, the J call TRBJ2-7, with 9 bases identical to TRBD2. Germline loops: CDR1 MNHNS, CDR2 SASEGT. The CDR3 sequence is 13 residues long. Trimming took 5 bases from V and 6 from J; bases not matched to a gene: 5.

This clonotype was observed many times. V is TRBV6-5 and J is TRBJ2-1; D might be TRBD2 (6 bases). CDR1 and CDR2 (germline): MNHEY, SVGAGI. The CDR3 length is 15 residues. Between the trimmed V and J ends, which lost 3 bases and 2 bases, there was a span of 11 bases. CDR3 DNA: TGTGCCAGCAGTTATAGCGGCGATACCTACAATGAGCAGTTCTTC. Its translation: CASSYSGDTYNEQFF.

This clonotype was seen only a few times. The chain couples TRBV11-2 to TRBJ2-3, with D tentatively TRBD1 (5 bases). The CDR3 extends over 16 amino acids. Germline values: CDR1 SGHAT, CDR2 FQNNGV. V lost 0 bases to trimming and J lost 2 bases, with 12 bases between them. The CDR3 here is CASSLDQGLYTDTQYF. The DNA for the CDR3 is TGTGCCAGCAGCTTAGACCAGGGTTTGTACACAGATACGCAGTATTTT.

The DNA of the CDR3 is TGTGCCAGCAGCCCGACAGGGAGAGTGGGCACTGAAGCTTTCTTT. It translates to CASSPTGRVGTEAFF. The chain joins TRBV12-3 or TRBV12-4 to TRBJ1-1; the match to TRBD1 covers 7 bases. There are 15 residues in the CDR3. The V gene end was trimmed by 6 bases and the J gene end by 4 bases; junction bases not matched to a gene: 11.

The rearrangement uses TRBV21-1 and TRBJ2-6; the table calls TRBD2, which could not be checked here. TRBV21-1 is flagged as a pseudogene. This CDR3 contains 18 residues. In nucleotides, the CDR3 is TGTGCCAGCAGCACTCGACACCTTACTAGCAATGGGGCCAACGTCCTGACTTTC. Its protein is CASSTRHLTSNGANVLTF.